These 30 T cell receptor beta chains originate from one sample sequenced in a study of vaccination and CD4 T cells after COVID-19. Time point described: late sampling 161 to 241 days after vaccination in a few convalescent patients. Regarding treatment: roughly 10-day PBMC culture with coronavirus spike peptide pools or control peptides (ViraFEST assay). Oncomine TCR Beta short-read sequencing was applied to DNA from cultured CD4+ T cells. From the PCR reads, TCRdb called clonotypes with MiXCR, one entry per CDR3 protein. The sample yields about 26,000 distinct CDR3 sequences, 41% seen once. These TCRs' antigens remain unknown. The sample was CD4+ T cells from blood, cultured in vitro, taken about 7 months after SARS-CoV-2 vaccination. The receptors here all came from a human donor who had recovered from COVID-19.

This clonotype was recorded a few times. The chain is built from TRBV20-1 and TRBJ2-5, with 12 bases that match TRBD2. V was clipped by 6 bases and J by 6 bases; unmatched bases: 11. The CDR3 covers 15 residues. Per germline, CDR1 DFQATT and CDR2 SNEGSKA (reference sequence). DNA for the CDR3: TGCAGTGCCTTGGGACTAGCGGGTGAACAGAAGACCCAGTACTTC. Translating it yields CSALGLAGEQKTQYF.

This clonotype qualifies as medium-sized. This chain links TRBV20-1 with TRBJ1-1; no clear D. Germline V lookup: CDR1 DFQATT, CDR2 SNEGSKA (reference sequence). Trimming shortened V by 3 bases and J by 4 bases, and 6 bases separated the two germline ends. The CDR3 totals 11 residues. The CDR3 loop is CSASRATEAFF. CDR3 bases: TGCAGTGCTAGCCGGGCCACTGAAGCTTTCTTT.

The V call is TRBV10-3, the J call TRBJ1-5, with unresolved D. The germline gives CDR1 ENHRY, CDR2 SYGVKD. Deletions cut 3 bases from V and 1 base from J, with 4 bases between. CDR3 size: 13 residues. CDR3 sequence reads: CAISEPSNQPQHF. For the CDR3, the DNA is TGTGCCATCAGTGAACCCAGCAATCAGCCCCAGCATTTT.

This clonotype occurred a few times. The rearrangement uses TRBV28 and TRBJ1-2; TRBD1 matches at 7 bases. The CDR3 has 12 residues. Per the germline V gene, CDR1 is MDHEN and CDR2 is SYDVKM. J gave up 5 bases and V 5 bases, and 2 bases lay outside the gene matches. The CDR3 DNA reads TGTGCCAGCAGTGCACAGGGGTATGGCTACACCTTC. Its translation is CASSAQGYGYTF.

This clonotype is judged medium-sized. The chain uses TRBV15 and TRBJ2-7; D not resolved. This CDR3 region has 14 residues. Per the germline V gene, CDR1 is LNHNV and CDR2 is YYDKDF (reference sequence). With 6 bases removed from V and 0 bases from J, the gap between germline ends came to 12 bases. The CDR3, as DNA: TGTGCCACCAGAGCAGCTCTCCTCTCCTACGAGCAGTACTTC. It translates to CATRAALLSYEQYF.

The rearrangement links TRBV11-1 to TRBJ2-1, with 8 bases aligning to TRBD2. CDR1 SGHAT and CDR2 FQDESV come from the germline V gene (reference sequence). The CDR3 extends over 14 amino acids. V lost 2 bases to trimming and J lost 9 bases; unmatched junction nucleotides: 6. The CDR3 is CASSLNSGIGEQFF. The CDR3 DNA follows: TGTGCCAGCAGCTTAAATAGCGGGATAGGTGAGCAGTTCTTC.

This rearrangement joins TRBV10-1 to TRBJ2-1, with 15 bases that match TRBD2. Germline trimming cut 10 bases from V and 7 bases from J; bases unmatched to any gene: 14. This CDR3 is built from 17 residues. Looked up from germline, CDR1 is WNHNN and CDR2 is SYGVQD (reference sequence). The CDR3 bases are TGCGCCACCTATGGGACTAGCGGGAGGCCTTGGGAAAATGAGCAGTTCTTC. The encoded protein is CATYGTSGRPWENEQFF.

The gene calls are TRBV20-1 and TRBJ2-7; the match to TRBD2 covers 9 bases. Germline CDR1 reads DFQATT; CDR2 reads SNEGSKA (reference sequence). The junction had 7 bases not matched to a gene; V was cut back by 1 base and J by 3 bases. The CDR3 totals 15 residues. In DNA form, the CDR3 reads TGCAGTGCTAGAGCCGACGGGACTAGCAACTACGAGCAGTACTTC. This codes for CSARADGTSNYEQYF.

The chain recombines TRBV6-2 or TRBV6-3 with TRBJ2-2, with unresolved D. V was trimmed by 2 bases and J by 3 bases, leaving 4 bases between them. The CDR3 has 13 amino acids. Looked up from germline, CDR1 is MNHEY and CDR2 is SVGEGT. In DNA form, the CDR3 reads TGTGCCAGCAGTTACAGGGACACCGGGGAGCTGTTTTTT. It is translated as CASSYRDTGELFF.

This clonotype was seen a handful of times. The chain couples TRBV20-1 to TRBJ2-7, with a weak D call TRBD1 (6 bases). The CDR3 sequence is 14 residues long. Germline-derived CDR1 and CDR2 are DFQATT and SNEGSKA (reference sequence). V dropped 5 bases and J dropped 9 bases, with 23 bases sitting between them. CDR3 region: CSAGPLGQNSGQYF. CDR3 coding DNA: TGCAGTGCTGGGCCTCTGGGACAAAACTCAGGGCAGTACTTC.

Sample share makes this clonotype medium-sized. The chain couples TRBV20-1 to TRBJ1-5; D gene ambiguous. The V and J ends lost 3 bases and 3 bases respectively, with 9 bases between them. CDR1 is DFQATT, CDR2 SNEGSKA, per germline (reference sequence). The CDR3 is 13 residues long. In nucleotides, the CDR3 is TGCAGTGCTAGGTTCCAGCTCAATCAGCCCCAGCATTTT. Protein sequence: CSARFQLNQPQHF.

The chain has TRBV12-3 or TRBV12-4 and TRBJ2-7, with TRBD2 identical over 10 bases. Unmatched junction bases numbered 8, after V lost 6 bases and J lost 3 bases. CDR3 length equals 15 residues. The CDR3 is CASSYRTSGDYEQYF. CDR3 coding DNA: TGTGCCAGCAGCTACCGGACTAGCGGCGACTACGAGCAGTACTTC.

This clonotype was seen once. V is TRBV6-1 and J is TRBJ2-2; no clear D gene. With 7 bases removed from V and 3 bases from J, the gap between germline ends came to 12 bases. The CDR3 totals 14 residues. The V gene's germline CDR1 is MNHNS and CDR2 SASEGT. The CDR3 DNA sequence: TGTGCCAGCACCGAGAGTGGTGACACCGGGGAGCTGTTTTTT. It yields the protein CASTESGDTGELFF.

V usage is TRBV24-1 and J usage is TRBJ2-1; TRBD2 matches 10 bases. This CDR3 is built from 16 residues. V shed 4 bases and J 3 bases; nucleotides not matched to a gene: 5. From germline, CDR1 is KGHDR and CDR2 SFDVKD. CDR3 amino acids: CATSEQASGSYNEQFF. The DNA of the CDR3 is TGTGCCACCAGTGAACAAGCTAGCGGGAGCTACAATGAGCAGTTCTTC.

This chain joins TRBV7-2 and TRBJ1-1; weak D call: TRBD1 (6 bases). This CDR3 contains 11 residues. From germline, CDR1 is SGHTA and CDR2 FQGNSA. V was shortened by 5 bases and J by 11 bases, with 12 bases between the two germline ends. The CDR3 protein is CASSTLGGAFF. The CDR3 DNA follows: TGTGCCAGCAGCACCCTAGGGGGGGCTTTCTTT.

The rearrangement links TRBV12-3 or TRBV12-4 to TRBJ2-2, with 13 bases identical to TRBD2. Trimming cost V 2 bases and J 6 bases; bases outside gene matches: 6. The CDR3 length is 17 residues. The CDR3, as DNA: TGTGCCAGCAGTTTACTACTAGCGGGAGGGCCGGCCGGGGAGCTGTTTTTT. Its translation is CASSLLLAGGPAGELFF.

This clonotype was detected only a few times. The CDR3 sequence: CSASQGYEQFF. DNA for the CDR3: TGCAGTGCTTCGCAGGGTTACGAGCAGTTCTTC. The chain combines TRBV20-1 with TRBJ2-1; D is perhaps TRBD1 (5 bases). V gave up 5 bases and J gave up 10 bases, with 12 bases separating them. This CDR3 spans 11 amino acids. The V gene's germline CDR1 is DFQATT and CDR2 SNEGSKA (reference sequence).

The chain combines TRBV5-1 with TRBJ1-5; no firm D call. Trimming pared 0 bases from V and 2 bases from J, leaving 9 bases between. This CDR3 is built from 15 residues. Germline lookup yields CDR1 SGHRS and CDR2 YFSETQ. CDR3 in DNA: TGCGCCAGCAGCTTGGGGACGCAGGGCAATCAGCCCCAGCATTTT. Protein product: CASSLGTQGNQPQHF. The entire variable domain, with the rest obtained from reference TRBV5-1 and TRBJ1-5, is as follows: KAGVTQTPRYLIKTRGQQVTLSCSPISGHRSVSWYQQTPGQGLQFLFEYFSETQRNKGNFPGRFSGRQFSNSRSEMNVSTLELGDSALYLCASSLGTQGNQPQHFGDGTRLSIL.

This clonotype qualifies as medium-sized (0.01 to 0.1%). This CDR3 reads CSARVTGHSNQPQHF. The CDR3 nucleotides read TGCAGTGCTAGAGTGACGGGACATAGCAATCAGCCCCAGCATTTT. The chain is built from TRBV20-1 and TRBJ1-5; tentative D call: TRBD1 (6 bases). CDR1 is DFQATT, CDR2 SNEGSKA, per germline (reference sequence). There are 15 residues in the CDR3. V was shortened by 1 base and J by 0 bases, with 10 bases between the two germline ends.

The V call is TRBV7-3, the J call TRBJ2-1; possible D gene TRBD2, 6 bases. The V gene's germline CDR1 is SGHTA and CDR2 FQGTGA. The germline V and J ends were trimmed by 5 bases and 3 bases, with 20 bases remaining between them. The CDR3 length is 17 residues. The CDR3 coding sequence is TGTGCCAGCAGCCCCTCGGGGACTCTGACCAACTACAATGAGCAGTTCTTC. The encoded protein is CASSPSGTLTNYNEQFF.

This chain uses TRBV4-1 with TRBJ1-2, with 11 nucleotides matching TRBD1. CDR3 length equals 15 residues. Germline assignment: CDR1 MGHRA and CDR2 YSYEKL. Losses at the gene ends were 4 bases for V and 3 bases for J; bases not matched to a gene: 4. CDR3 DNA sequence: TGCGCCAGCAGCCTGGACAGGGGGCGGGACTATGGCTACACCTTC. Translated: CASSLDRGRDYGYTF.

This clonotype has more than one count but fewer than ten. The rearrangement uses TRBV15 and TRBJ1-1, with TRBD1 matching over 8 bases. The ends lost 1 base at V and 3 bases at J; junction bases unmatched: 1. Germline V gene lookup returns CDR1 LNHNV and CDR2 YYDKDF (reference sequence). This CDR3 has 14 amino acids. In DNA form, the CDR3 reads TGTGCCACCAGCAGAGTACAGGGGGACACTGAAGCTTTCTTT. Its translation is CATSRVQGDTEAFF.

This chain's CDR3 is CASTRGLAGGETQYF. CDR3 nucleotide sequence: TGCGCCAGCACCCGAGGACTAGCGGGAGGAGAGACCCAGTACTTC. The chain uses TRBV4-1 and TRBJ2-5; TRBD2 matches 14 bases. Looked up from germline, CDR1 is MGHRA and CDR2 is YSYEKL. The CDR3 covers 15 residues. V gave up 7 bases and J gave up 4 bases; unmatched junction bases: 5.

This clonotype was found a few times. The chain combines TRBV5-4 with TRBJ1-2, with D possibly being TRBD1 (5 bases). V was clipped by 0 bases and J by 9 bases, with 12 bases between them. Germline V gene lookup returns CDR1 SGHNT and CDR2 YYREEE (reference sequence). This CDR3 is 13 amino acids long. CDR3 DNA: TGTGCCAGCAGCTTGGTAAGGGACGTCCGCTACACCTTC. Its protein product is CASSLVRDVRYTF.

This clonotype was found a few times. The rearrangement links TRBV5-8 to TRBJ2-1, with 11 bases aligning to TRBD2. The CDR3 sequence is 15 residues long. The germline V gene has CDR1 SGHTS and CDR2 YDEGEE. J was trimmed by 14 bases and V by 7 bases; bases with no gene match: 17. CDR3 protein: CASPLPEGLAVGEFF. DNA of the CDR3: TGTGCCAGCCCCCTTCCCGAGGGACTAGCGGTTGGTGAGTTCTTC.

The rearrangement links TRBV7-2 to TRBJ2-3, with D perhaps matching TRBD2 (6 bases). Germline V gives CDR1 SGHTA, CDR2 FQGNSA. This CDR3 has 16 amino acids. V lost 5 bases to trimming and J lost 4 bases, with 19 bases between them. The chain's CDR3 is CASSQGFSGVADTQYF. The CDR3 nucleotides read TGTGCCAGCAGCCAAGGATTTTCGGGAGTCGCAGATACGCAGTATTTT.

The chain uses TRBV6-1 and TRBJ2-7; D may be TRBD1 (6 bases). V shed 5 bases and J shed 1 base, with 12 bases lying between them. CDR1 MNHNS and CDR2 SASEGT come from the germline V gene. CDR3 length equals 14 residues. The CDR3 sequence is CASSPDRSSYEQYF. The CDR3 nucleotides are TGTGCCAGCAGTCCGGACAGATCATCCTACGAGCAGTACTTC.

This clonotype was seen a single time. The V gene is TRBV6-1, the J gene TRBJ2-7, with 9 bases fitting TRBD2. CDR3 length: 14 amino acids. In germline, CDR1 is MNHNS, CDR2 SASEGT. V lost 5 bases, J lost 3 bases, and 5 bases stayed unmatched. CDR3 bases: TGTGCCAGCAGTACCAGCGGGAGGAACTACGAGCAGTACTTC. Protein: CASSTSGRNYEQYF.

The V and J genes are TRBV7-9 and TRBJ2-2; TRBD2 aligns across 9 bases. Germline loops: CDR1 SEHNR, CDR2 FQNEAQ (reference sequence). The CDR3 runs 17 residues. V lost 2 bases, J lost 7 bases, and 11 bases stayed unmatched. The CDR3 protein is CASSLPISGRLVGELFF. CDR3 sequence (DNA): TGTGCCAGCAGCTTACCTATTAGCGGGAGATTGGTCGGGGAGCTGTTTTTT.

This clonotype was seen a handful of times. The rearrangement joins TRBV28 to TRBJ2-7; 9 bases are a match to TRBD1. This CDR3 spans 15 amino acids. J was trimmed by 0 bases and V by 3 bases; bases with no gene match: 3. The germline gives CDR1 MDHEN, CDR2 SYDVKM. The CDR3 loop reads CASSLGTGISYEQYF. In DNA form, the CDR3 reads TGTGCCAGCAGTTTGGGGACAGGGATCTCCTACGAGCAGTACTTC. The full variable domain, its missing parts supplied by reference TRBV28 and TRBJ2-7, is DVKVTQSSRYLVKRTGEKVFLECVQDMDHENMFWYRQDPGLGLRLIYFSYDVKMKEKGDIPEGYSVSREKKERFSLILESASTNQTSMYLCASSLGTGISYEQYFGPGTRLTVT.